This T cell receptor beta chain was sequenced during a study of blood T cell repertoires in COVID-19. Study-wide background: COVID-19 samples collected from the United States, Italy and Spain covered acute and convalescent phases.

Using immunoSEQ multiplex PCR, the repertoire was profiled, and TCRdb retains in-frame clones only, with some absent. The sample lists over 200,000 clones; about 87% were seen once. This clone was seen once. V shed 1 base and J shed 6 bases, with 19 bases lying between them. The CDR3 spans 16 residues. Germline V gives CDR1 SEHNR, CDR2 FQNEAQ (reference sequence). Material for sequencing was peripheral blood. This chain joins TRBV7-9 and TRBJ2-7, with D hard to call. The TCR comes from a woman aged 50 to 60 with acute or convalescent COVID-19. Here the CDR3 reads CASSLGLGSGTLEQYF. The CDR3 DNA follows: TGTGCCAGCAGCTTAGGTCTGGGCAGTGGAACGCTCGAGCAGTACTTC. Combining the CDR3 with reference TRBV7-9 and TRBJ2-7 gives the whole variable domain DTGVSQNPRHKITKRGQNVTFRCDPISEHNRLYWYRQTLGQGPEFLTYFQNEAQLEKSRLLSDRFSAERPKGSFSTLEIQRTEQGDSAMYLCASSLGLGSGTLEQYFGPGTRLTVT.